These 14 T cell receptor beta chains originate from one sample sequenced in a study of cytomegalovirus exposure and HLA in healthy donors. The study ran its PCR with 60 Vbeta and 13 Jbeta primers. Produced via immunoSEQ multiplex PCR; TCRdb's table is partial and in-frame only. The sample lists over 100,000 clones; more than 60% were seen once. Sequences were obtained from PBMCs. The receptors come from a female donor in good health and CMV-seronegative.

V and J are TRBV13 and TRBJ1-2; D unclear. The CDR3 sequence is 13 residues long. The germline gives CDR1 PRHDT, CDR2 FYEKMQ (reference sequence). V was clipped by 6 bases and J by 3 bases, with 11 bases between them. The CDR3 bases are TGTGCCAGCAGTTGGGGAGAGGACTATGGCTACACCTTC. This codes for CASSWGEDYGYTF.

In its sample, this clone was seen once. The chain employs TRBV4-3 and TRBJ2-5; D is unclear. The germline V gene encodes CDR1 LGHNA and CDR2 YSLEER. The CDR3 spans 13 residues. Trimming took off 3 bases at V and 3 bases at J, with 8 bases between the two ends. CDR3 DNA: TGCGCCAGCAGCCAGGGCAGGAAAGAGACCCAGTACTTC. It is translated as CASSQGRKETQYF.

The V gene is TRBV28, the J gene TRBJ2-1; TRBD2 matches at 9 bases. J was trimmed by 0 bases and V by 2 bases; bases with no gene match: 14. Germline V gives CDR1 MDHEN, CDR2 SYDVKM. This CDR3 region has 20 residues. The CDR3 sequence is CASSLSWLAGTLSSYNEQFF. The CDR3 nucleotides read TGTGCCAGCAGTTTAAGCTGGCTAGCGGGGACCTTAAGCTCCTACAATGAGCAGTTCTTC.

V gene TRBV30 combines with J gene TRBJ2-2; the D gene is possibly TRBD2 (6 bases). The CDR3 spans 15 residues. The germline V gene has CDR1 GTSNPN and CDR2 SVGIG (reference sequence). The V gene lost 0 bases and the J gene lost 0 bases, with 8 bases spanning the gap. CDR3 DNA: TGTGCCTGGAGTGTTAGGAGGGCGAACACCGGGGAGCTGTTTTTT. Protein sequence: CAWSVRRANTGELFF.

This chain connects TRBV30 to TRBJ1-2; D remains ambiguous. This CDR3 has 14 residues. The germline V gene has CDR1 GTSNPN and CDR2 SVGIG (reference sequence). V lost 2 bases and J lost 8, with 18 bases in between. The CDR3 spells CAWSRVQSRGGYTF. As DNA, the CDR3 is TGTGCCTGGAGTCGAGTCCAAAGCCGAGGGGGCTACACCTTC.

CDR3 in amino acids: CASSPPRGRDGGDTGELFF. In DNA, the CDR3 is TGTGCCAGCAGCCCACCCAGGGGTCGTGACGGGGGGGATACCGGGGAGCTGTTTTTT. The chain couples TRBV5-4 to TRBJ2-2, with 8 bases fitting TRBD2. Losses at the gene ends were 4 bases for V and 5 bases for J; bases not matched to a gene: 19. This CDR3 contains 19 residues. Germline CDR1 is SGHNT and CDR2 is YYREEE (reference sequence).

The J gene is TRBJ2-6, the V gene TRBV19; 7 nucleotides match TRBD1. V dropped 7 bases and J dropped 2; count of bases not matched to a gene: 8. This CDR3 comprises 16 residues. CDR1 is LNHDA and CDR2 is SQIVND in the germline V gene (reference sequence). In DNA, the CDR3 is TGTGCCAGTACCGTGACAGGGCAACCTGGGGCCAACGTCCTGACTTTC. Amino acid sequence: CASTVTGQPGANVLTF.

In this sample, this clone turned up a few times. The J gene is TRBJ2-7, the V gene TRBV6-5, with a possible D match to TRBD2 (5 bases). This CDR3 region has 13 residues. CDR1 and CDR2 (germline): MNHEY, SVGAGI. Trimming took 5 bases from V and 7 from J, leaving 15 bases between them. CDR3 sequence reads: CASSQRELMEQYF. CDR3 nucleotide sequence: TGTGCCAGCAGTCAAAGGGAGCTTATGGAGCAGTACTTC.

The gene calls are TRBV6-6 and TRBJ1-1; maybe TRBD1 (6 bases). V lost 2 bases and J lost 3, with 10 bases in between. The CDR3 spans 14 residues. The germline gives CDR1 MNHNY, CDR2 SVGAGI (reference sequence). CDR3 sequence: CASSYGPGDTEAFF. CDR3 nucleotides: TGTGCCAGCAGTTACGGGCCAGGGGACACTGAAGCTTTCTTT.

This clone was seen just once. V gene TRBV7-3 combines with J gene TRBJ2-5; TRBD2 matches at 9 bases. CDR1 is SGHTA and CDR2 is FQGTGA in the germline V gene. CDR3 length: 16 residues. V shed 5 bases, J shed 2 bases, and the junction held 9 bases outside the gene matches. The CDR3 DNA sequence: TGTGCCAGCAGCCCCGTAGGCGGGGGGGTTCAAGAGACCCAGTACTTC. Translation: CASSPVGGGVQETQYF.

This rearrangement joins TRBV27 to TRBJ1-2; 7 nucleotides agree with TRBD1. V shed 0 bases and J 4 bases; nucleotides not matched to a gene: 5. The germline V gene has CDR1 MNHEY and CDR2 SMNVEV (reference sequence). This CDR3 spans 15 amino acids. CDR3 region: CASSLSRAGGYGYTF. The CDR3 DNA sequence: TGTGCCAGCAGTTTATCGAGGGCAGGGGGCTATGGCTACACCTTC.

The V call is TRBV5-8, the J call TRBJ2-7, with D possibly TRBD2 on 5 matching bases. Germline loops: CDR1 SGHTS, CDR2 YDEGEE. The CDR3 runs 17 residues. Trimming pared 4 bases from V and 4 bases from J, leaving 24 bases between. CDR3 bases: TGTGCCAGCAGCCTGCCCGGAGGTAGGCCCCGGACTTACGAGCAGTACTTC. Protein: CASSLPGGRPRTYEQYF.

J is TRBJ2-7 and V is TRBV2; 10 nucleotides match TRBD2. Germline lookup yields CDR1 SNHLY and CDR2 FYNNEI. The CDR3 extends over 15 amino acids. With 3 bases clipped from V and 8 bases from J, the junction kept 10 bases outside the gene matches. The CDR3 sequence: CASSDITSGDVKQYF. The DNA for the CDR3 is TGTGCCAGCAGTGATATAACTAGCGGGGACGTCAAGCAGTACTTC.

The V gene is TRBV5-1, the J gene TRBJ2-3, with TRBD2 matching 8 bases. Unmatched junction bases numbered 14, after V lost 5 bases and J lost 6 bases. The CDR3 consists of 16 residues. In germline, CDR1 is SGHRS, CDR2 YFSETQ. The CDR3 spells CASSPGRGGSSDTQYF. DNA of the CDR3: TGCGCCAGCAGTCCGGGCCGGGGGGGCTCGTCCGATACGCAGTATTTT.